This T cell receptor (beta chain) was sequenced in a study of T cell clones after liver transplantation. Across the study: TCRbeta sequencing after a pre-transplant mixed lymphocyte reaction identified graft-donor-reactive clones, later tracked in post-transplant blood. Timepoints were pre-transplant, pre-withdrawal, and after withdrawal was completed or failed.

CD3+CD4+ and CD3+CD8+ cells were FACS-sorted from thawed unstimulated PBMCs. The CDR3 contains 15 residues. V lost 7 bases and J lost 3; bases outside the gene matches: 8. Germline V lookup: CDR1 MRHNA, CDR2 SNTAGT. Clones were sequenced by immunoSEQ multiplex PCR, and TCRdb holds only the in-frame ones, with some missing. The sample lists 50,000 to 55,000 clones; 65% to 80% were seen once. The input for sequencing was CD4+ T cells from blood, taken around 52 months after liver transplant. This receptor was identified in a human patient who received a liver transplant. Some T cells may be the graft donor's. The chain couples TRBV6-4 to TRBJ1-2; 10 bases line up with TRBD1. The CDR3 DNA sequence: TGTGCCAGCACCCTGACAGGGGGCCTTGACTATGGCTACACCTTC. Its translation is CASTLTGGLDYGYTF.